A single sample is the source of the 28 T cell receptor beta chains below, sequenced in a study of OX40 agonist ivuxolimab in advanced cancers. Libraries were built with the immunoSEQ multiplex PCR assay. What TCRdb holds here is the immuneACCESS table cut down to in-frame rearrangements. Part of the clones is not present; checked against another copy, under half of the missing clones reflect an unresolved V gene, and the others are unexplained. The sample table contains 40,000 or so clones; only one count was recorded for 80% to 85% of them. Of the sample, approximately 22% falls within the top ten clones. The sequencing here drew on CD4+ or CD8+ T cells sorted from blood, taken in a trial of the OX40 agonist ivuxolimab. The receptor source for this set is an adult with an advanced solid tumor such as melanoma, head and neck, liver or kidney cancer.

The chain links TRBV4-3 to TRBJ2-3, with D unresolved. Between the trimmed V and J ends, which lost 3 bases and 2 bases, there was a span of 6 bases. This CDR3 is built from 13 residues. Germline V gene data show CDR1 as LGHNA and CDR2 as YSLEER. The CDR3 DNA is TGCGCCAGCAGCCAGGTACCCACAGATACGCAGTATTTT. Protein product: CASSQVPTDTQYF.

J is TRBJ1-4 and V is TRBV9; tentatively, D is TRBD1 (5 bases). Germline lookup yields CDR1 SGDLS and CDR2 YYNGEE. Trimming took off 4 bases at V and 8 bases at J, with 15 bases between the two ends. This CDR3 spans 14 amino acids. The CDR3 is CASSRSSRDEKLFF. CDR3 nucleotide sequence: TGTGCCAGCAGCCGAAGCAGTCGGGACGAAAAACTGTTTTTT.

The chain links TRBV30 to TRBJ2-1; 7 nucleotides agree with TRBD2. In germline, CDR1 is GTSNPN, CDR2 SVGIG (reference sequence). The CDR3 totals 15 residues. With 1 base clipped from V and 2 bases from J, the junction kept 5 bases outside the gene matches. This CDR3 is CAWSGGSGTYNEQFF. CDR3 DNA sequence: TGTGCCTGGAGTGGGGGAAGCGGGACCTACAATGAGCAGTTCTTC.

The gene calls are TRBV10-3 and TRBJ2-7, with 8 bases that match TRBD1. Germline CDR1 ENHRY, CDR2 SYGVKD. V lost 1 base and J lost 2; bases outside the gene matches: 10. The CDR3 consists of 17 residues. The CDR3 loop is CAISELGTGGSAYEQYF. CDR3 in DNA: TGTGCCATCAGTGAGTTGGGGACAGGAGGTTCGGCCTACGAGCAGTACTTC.

CDR3 sequence reads: CASSFGRGHGNTIYF. The CDR3 bases are TGTGCCAGCAGCTTCGGCAGGGGGCATGGAAACACCATATATTTT. This rearrangement joins TRBV7-3 to TRBJ1-3; 8 bases align to TRBD1. V gave up 3 bases and J gave up 3 bases; unmatched junction bases: 4. The CDR3 has 15 residues. Per germline, CDR1 SGHTA and CDR2 FQGTGA.

The CDR3 loop reads CASTTDRDSNQPQHF. As DNA, the CDR3 is TGTGCCAGCACTACGGACAGGGATAGCAATCAGCCCCAGCATTTT. The J gene is TRBJ1-5, the V gene TRBV6-6; 8 nucleotides line up with TRBD1. After removal of 7 bases from V and 0 bases from J, the junction contained 5 bases not matched to a gene. The CDR3 extends over 15 amino acids. Germline V gene lookup returns CDR1 MNHNY and CDR2 SVGAGI (reference sequence).

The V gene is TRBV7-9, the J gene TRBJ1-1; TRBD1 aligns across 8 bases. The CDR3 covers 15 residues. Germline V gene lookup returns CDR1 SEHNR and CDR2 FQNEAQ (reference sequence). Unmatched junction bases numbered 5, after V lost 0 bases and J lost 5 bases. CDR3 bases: TGTGCCAGCAGCTTAGCGCTTACAGGGGGGACTGAAGCTTTCTTT. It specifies CASSLALTGGTEAFF.

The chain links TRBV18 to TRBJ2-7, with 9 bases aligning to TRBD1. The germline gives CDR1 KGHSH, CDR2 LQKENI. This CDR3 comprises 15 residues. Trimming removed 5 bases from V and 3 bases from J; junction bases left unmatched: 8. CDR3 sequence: CASSNSGQGIYEQYF. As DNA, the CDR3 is TGTGCCAGCTCAAACTCGGGACAGGGAATCTACGAGCAGTACTTC.

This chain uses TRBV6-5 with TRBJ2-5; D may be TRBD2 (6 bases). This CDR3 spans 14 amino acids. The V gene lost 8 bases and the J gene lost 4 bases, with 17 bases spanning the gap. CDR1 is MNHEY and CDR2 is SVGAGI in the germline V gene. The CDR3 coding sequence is TGTGCCAGCCGACTAGGAGGAACTCCAGAGACCCAGTACTTC. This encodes CASRLGGTPETQYF.

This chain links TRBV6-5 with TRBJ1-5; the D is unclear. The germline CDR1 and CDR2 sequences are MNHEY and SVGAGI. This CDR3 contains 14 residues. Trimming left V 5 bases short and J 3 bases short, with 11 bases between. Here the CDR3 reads CASSEGWNNQPQHF. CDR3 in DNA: TGTGCCAGCAGTGAAGGGTGGAACAATCAGCCCCAGCATTTT.

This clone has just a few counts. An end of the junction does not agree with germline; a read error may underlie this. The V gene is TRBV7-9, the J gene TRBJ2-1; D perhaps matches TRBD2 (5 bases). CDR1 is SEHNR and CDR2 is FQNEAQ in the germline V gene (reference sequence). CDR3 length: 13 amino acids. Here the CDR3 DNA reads TGTGCCAGCAGCTTGGACTCCTTCAATGAGCAGTTCTTC. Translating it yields CASSLDSFNEQFF.

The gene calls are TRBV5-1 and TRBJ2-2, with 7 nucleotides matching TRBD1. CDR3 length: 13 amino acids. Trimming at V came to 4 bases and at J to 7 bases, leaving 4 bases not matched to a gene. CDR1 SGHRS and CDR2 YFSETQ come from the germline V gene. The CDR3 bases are TGCGCCAGCAGCCTACAGGGGATCGGGGAGCTGTTTTTT. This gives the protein CASSLQGIGELFF. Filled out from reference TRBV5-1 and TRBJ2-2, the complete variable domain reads KAGVTQTPRYLIKTRGQQVTLSCSPISGHRSVSWYQQTPGQGLQFLFEYFSETQRNKGNFPGRFSGRQFSNSRSEMNVSTLELGDSALYLCASSLQGIGELFFGEGSRLTVL.

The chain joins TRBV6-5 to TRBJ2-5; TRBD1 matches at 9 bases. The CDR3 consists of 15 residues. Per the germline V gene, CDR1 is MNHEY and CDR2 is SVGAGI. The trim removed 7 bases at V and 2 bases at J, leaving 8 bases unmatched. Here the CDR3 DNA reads TGTGCCAGCATCACCGGGACAGGGACTCAAGAGACCCAGTACTTC. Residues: CASITGTGTQETQYF.

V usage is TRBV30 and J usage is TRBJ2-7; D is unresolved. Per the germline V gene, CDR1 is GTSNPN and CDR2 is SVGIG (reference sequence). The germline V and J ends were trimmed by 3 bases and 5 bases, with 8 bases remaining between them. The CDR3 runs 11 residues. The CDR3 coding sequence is TGTGCCTGGAGCAGCACCCACGAGCAGTACTTC. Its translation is CAWSSTHEQYF. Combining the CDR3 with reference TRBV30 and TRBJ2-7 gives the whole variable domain SQTIHQWPATLVQPVGSPLSLECTVEGTSNPNLYWYRQAAGRGLQLLFYSVGIGQISSEVPQNLSASRPQDRQFILSSKKLLLSDSGFYLCAWSSTHEQYFGPGTRLTVT.

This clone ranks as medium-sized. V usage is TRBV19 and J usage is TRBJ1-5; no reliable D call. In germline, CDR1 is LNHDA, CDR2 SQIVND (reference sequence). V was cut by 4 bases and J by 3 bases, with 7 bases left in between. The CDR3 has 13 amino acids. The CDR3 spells CASSTQVNQPQHF. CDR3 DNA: TGTGCCAGTAGTACCCAGGTCAATCAGCCCCAGCATTTT.

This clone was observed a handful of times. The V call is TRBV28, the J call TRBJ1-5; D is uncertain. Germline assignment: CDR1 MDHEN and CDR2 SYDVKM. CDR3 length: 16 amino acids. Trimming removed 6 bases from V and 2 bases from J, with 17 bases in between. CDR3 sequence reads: CASSPLSFGGNQPQHF. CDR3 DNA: TGTGCCAGCAGCCCTCTCTCATTTGGGGGCAATCAGCCCCAGCATTTT.

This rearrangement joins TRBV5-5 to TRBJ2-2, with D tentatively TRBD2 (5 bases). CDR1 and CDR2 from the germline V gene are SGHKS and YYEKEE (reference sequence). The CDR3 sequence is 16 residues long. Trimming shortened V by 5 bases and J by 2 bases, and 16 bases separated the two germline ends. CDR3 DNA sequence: TGTGCCAGCAGATTGTTGAGGACTGATAACACCGGGGAGCTGTTTTTT. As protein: CASRLLRTDNTGELFF.

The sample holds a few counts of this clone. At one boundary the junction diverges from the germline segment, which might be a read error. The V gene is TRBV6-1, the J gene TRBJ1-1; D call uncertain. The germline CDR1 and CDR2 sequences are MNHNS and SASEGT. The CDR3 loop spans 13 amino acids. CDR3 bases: TGTGCCAGCAGCGAAGGTGAGAACACTGAAGCTTTCTTT. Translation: CASSEGENTEAFF.

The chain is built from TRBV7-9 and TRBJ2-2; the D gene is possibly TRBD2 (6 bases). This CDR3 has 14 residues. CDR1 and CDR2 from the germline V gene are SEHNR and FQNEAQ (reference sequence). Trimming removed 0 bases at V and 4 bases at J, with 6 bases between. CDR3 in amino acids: CASSLAGGTGELFF. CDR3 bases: TGTGCCAGCAGCTTAGCGGGAGGCACCGGGGAGCTGTTTTTT.

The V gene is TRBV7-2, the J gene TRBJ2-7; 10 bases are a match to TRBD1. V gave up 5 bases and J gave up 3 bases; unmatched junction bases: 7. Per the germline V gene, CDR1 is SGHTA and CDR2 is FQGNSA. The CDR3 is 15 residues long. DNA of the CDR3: TGTGCCAGCAGCCTCTGGACAGGGGGTTACTACGAGCAGTACTTC. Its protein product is CASSLWTGGYYEQYF.

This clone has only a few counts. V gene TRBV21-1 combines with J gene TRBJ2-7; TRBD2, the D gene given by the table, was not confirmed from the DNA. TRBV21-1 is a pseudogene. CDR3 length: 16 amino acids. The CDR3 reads CASSKDARLGAYEQYF. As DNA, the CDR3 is TGTGCCAGCAGCAAAGACGCTAGACTTGGAGCCTACGAGCAGTACTTC.

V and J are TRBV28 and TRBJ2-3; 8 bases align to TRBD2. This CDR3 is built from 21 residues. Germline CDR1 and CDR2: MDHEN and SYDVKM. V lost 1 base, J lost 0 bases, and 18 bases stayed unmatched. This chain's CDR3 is CASSLSKTGGAGVPSTDTQYF. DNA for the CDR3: TGTGCCAGCAGTTTATCGAAAACCGGGGGGGCGGGCGTCCCTAGCACAGATACGCAGTATTTT.

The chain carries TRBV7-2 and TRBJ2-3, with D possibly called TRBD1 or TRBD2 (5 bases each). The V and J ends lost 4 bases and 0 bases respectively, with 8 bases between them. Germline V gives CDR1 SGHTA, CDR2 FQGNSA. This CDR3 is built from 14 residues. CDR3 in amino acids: CASSYRDSTDTQYF. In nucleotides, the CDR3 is TGTGCCAGCAGCTACCGGGACAGCACAGATACGCAGTATTTT.

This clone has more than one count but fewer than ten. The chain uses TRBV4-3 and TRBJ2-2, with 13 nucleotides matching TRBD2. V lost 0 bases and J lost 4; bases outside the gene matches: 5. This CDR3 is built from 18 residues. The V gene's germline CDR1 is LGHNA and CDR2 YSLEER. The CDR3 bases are TGCGCCAGCAGCCAAGAAGGGACTAGCGGGAAATCCACCGGGGAGCTGTTTTTT. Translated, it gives CASSQEGTSGKSTGELFF.

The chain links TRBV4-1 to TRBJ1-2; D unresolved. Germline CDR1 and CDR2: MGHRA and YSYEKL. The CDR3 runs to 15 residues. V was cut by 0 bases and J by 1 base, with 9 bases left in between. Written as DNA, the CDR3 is TGCGCCAGCAGCCAAGAGTCTACACTTAACTATGGCTACACCTTC. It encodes CASSQESTLNYGYTF.

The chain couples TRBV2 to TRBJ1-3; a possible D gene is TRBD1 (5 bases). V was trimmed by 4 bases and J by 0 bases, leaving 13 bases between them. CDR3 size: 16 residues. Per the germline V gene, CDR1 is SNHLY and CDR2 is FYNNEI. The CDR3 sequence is CASSAQGANSGNTIYF. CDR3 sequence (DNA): TGTGCCAGCAGTGCTCAGGGCGCAAACTCTGGAAACACCATATATTTT.

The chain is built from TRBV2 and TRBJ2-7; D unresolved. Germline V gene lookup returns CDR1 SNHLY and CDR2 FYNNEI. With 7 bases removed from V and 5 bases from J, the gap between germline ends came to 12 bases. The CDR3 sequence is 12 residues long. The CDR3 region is CASNGLGHEQYF. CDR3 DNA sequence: TGTGCCAGCAACGGTTTAGGGCACGAGCAGTACTTC. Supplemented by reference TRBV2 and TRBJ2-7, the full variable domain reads EPEVTQTPSHQVTQMGQEVILRCVPISNHLYFYWYRQILGQKVEFLVSFYNNEISEKSEIFDDQFSVERPDGSNFTLKIRSTKLEDSAMYFCASNGLGHEQYFGPGTRLTVT.

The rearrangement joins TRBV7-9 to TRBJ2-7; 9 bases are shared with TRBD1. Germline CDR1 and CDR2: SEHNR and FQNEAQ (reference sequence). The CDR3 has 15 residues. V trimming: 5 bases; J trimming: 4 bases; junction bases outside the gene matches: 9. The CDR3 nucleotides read TGTGCCAGCAGCCGCTATACAGGGGGCGAGTACGAGCAGTACTTC. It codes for CASSRYTGGEYEQYF.